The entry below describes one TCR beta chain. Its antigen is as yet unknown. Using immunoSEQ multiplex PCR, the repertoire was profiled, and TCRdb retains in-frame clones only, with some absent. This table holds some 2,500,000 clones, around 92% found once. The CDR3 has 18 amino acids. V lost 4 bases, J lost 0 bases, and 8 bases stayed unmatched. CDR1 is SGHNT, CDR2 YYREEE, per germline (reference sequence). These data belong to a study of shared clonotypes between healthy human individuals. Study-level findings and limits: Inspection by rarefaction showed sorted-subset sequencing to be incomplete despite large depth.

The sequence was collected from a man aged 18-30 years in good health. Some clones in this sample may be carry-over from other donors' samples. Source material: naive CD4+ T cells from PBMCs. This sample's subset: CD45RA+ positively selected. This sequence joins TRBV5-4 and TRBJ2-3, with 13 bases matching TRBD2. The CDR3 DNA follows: TGTGCCAGCAGCCTCAGGACTAGCGGGAGAAGTAGCACAGATACGCAGTATTTT. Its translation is CASSLRTSGRSSTDTQYF.